Below, one T cell receptor (beta chain) is given with its context. These data originate in a study of T cell responses to AZD1222 COVID-19 vaccine. The table came from immunoSEQ multiplex PCR; TCRdb's copy has only in-frame clones and leaves some out. The sample yields 110,000 or so clones, roughly 87% seen once. With 3 bases clipped from V and 1 base from J, the junction kept 6 bases outside the gene matches. The germline CDR1 and CDR2 sequences are SGHRS and YFSETQ. This CDR3 contains 15 residues. The sequence came from an adult in good health. The material sequenced was peripheral blood, taken on day 0 of MenACWY control vaccination. The chain has TRBV5-1 and TRBJ1-2; 7 bases agree with TRBD1. The DNA for the CDR3 is TGCGCCAGCAGCTATACCGGGACAGTTAACTATGGCTACACCTTC. This sequence encodes CASSYTGTVNYGYTF.